A selection of T cell receptor beta chains follows, all from one sample in a study of cytomegalovirus exposure and HLA in healthy donors. Profiled with immunoSEQ multiplex PCR; TCRdb holds only in-frame clones, not every one. The repertoire includes 150,000 to 200,000 clones, around 72% of them detected once, and over 3% sits in the top ten. The sample taken for sequencing was PBMCs. These receptors were obtained from a woman in her 50s in good health and CMV-seropositive. Each CDR3 is given with its conserved first and last residue. The D gene is left open where the match is weak. The listing skips clone size in some rows; elsewhere it reads once, few, many or a size class.

cdr3_length clone_size d_call j_call v_call cdr3_aa cdr3_nt
16 - - TRBJ1-2 TRBV10-3 CAISIGLEGLRYGYTF TGTGCCATCAGCATCGGCCTTGAGGGACTACGCTATGGCTACACCTTC
17 - TRBD1 TRBJ1-3 TRBV4-3 CASSQKGTGASGNTIYF TGCGCCAGCAGCCAAAAGGGGACAGGAGCCTCTGGAAACACCATATATTTT
12 - - TRBJ2-7 TRBV7-2 CASSLAAARQYF TGTGCCAGCAGCTTAGCGGCGGCACGGCAGTACTTC
17 - TRBD2 TRBJ2-1 TRBV4-1 CASSQERLARGRNEQFF TGCGCCAGCAGCCAAGAACGACTAGCCCGAGGGAGGAATGAGCAGTTCTTC
14 - - TRBJ1-1 TRBV4-3 CASSSTNSYTEAFF TGCGCCAGCAGTTCGACAAACAGTTACACTGAAGCTTTCTTT
13 - - TRBJ1-1 TRBV7-2 CASSLTPNTEAFF TGTGCCAGCAGCTTAACTCCGAACACTGAAGCTTTCTTT
14 once - TRBJ2-3 TRBV5-1 CASSLGQASDTQYF TGCGCCAGCAGCTTGGGACAGGCCTCAGATACGCAGTATTTT
17 - TRBD2 TRBJ2-7 TRBV19 CASSTRGGQGHSYEQYF TGTGCCAGTAGTACCCGCGGGGGGCAGGGACACTCCTACGAGCAGTACTTC
13 - - TRBJ1-2 TRBV30 CALSRGFSYGYTF TGTGCCTTGAGCAGGGGCTTTTCCTATGGCTACACCTTC
14 - - TRBJ2-7 TRBV7-2 CASSLPGASYEQYF TGTGCCAGCAGCTTACCAGGGGCGTCCTACGAGCAGTACTTC
13 - - TRBJ1-1 TRBV6-6 CASRGGPNTEAFF TGTGCCAGCAGGGGGGGACCCAACACTGAAGCTTTCTTT
17 - TRBD2 TRBJ2-2 TRBV5-1 CASSLRSGSEVTGELFF TGCGCCAGCAGCTTGCGTAGCGGGAGTGAGGTGACCGGGGAGCTGTTTTTT
14 - - TRBJ1-2 TRBV10-3 CAISEITEGDGYTF TGTGCCATCAGTGAGATAACCGAAGGGGATGGCTACACCTTC
16 - TRBD2 TRBJ2-3 TRBV2 CASSAGLAGYTDTQYF TGTGCCAGCAGTGCCGGACTAGCGGGGTACACAGATACGCAGTATTTT
15 - TRBD2 TRBJ2-1 TRBV5-1 CASSLGLAGGLEQFF TGCGCCAGCAGCTTGGGTCTAGCGGGGGGACTTGAGCAGTTCTTC
16 - TRBD2 TRBJ2-7 TRBV18 CASSPSRLADADEQYF TGTGCCAGCTCACCGAGCCGACTAGCGGACGCCGACGAGCAGTACTTC
18 - TRBD1 TRBJ1-5 TRBV27 CASSFLRQGFDRNQPQHF TGTGCCAGCAGTTTCTTGAGACAGGGCTTTGATCGCAATCAGCCCCAGCATTTT
16 - - TRBJ2-1 TRBV15 CATSRDIAEPNNEQFF TGTGCCACCAGCAGAGATATAGCGGAACCAAACAATGAGCAGTTCTTC
16 - - TRBJ1-4 TRBV2 CASKWDTGPAREKLFF TGTGCCAGCAAATGGGACACCGGCCCCGCACGGGAAAAACTGTTTTTT
14 - TRBD1 TRBJ1-6 TRBV2 CASRKGAQDSPLHF TGTGCCAGCAGGAAGGGGGCGCAGGATTCACCCCTCCACTTT
15 - - TRBJ2-3 TRBV6-6 CASSYPGRGEDTQYF TGTGCCAGCAGTTACCCCGGGCGGGGAGAAGATACGCAGTATTTT
22 - - TRBJ2-1 TRBV28 CASSSIYPRPGEGHLSYNEQFF TGTGCCAGCAGTTCCATATACCCCCGCCCAGGGGAGGGCCACCTCTCCTACAATGAGCAGTTCTTC
16 - TRBD1 TRBJ1-6 TRBV19 CASSTDSGRGNSPLHF TGTGCCAGTAGTACCGATTCGGGCAGGGGGAATTCACCCCTCCACTTT
16 - - TRBJ1-2 TRBV18 CASSPRAYEANYGYTF TGTGCCAGCTCACCACGGGCCTACGAAGCTAACTATGGCTACACCTTC
14 once - TRBJ2-5 TRBV6-5 CASSYSGLSGTQYF TGTGCCAGCAGTTACTCTGGTCTATCAGGGACCCAGTACTTC
17 - TRBD1 TRBJ1-3 TRBV5-4 CASSPSGQGSSGNTIYF TGTGCCAGCAGCCCCTCGGGACAGGGAAGCTCTGGAAACACCATATATTTT
14 - - TRBJ1-2 TRBV6-5 CASSYRGFWYGYTF TGTGCCAGCAGTTACCGAGGATTTTGGTATGGCTACACCTTC
13 - - TRBJ1-1 TRBV29-1 CSVVESLNTEAFF TGCAGCGTTGTCGAGTCGCTGAACACTGAAGCTTTCTTT
17 - TRBD1 TRBJ2-1 TRBV19 CASSIIIETGARNEQFF TGTGCCAGTAGTATCATAATTGAGACAGGGGCGCGGAATGAGCAGTTCTTC
14 - - TRBJ1-2 TRBV9 CASSVTGSDYGYTF TGTGCCAGCAGCGTGACAGGATCGGACTATGGCTACACCTTC
13 - - TRBJ2-6 TRBV19 CASSISGANGLTF TGTGCCAGTAGTATCTCTGGGGCCAACGGCCTGACTTTC
14 - TRBD1 TRBJ1-5 TRBV19 CASSGQVSNQPQHF TGTGCCAGTAGCGGACAGGTTAGCAATCAGCCCCAGCATTTT
15 - - TRBJ1-1 TRBV5-1 CASSLVGRGTTEAFF TGCGCCAGCAGCTTGGTGGGCAGGGGTACAACTGAAGCTTTCTTT
13 - - TRBJ1-4 TRBV11-2 CASSPATNEKLFF TGTGCCAGCAGCCCCGCAACTAATGAAAAACTGTTTTTT
15 - - TRBJ1-5 TRBV19 CASSSGQLRSQPQHF TGTGCCAGTAGTAGCGGCCAACTGCGGAGTCAGCCCCAGCATTTT
16 - TRBD2 TRBJ2-5 TRBV27 CASSFRLAGGVGTQYF TGTGCCAGCAGTTTCCGACTAGCGGGAGGGGTTGGGACCCAGTACTTC
15 - - TRBJ1-1 TRBV9 CASSVDGSMNTEAFF TGTGCCAGCAGCGTAGACGGGTCTATGAACACTGAAGCTTTCTTT
17 - TRBD2 TRBJ2-7 TRBV29-1 CSVEDRGSGRRLYEQYF TGCAGCGTTGAAGATCGGGGTAGCGGGAGGCGCTTATACGAGCAGTACTTC
14 - - TRBJ1-2 TRBV30 CAWSPSNGRYGYTF TGTGCCTGGAGTCCCTCTAACGGTCGGTATGGCTACACCTTC
12 - - TRBJ2-1 TRBV13 CASSSPRGEQFF TGTGCCAGCAGCTCCCCACGGGGTGAGCAGTTCTTC
13 - TRBD1 TRBJ1-1 TRBV19 CASSGQANTEAFF TGTGCCAGTAGCGGACAGGCGAACACTGAAGCTTTCTTT